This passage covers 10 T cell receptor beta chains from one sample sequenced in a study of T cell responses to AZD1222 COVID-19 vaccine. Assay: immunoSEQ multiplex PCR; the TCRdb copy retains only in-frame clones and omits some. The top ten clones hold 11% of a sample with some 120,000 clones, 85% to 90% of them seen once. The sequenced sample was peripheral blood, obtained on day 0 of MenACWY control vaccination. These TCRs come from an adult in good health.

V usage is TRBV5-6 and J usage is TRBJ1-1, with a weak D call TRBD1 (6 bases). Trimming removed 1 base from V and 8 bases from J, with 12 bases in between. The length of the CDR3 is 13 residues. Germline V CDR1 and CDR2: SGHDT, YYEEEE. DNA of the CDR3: TGTGCCAGCAGCTTGTGGGGGGCTTTGGAAGCTTTCTTT. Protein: CASSLWGALEAFF.

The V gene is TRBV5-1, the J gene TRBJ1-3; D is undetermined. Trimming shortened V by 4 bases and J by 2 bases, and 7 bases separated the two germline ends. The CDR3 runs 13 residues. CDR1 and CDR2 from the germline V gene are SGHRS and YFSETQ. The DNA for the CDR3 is TGCGCCAGCAGCCAAGGGACTGGAAACACCATATATTTT. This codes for CASSQGTGNTIYF.

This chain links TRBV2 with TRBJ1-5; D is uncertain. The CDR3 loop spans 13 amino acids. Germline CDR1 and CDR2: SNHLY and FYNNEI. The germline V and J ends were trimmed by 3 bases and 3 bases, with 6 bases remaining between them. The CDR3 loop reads CASSDTTNQPQHF. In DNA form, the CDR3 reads TGTGCCAGCAGTGACACCACCAATCAGCCCCAGCATTTT.

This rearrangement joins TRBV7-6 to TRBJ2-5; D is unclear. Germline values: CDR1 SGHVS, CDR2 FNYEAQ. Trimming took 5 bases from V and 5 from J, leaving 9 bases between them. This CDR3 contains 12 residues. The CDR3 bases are TGTGCCAGCAGCCCCCCGAGGGAGACCCAGTACTTC. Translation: CASSPPRETQYF.

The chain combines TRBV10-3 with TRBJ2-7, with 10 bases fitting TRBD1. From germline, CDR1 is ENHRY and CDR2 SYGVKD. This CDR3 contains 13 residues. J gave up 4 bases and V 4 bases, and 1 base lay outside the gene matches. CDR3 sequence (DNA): TGTGCCATCAGTGGGGACAGGGGTTACGAGCAGTACTTC. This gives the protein CAISGDRGYEQYF.

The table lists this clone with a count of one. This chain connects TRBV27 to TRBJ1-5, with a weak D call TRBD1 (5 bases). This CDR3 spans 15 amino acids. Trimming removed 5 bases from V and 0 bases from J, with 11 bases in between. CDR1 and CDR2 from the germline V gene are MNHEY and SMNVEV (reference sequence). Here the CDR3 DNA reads TGTGCCAGCAGTGGGGGGGAGTATAGCAATCAGCCCCAGCATTTT. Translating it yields CASSGGEYSNQPQHF.

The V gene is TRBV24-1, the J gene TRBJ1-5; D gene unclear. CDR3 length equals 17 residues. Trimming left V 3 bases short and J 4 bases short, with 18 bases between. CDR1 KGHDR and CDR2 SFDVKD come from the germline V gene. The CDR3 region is CATSDGPGPGGNQPQHF. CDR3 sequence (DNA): TGTGCCACCAGTGATGGCCCTGGGCCGGGCGGGAATCAGCCCCAGCATTTT.

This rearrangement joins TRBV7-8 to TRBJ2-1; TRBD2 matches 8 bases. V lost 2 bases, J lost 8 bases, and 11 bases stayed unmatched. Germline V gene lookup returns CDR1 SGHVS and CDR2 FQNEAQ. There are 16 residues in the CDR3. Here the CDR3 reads CASSLFQGLGIDEQFF. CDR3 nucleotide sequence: TGTGCCAGCAGCTTATTTCAGGGACTAGGTATTGATGAGCAGTTCTTC.

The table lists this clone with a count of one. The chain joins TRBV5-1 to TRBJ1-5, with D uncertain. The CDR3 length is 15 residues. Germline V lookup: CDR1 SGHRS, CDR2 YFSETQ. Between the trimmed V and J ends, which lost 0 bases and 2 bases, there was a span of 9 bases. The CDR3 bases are TGCGCCAGCAGCTTGGAGGGCAGCCGCAATCAGCCCCAGCATTTT. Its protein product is CASSLEGSRNQPQHF.

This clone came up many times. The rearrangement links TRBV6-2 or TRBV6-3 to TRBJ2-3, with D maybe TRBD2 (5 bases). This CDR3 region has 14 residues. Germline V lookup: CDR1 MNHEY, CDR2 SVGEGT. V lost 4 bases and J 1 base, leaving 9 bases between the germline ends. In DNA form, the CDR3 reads TGTGCCAGCAGTTCTTGGACTGGCACAGATACGCAGTATTTT. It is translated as CASSSWTGTDTQYF.